These 28 T cell receptor beta chains were all obtained from the same sample, sequenced in a study of T cells in Graves' hyperthyroidism and ophthalmopathy. What was amplified from RNA transcripts were TCR beta CDR3 regions. During a first-round RT-PCR of the TCR CDR3, the HTBI primer set was used. Via MiXCR, TCRdb re-called the multiplex PCR reads, giving one row per CDR3 protein. Seen here are roughly 420,000 distinct CDR3 sequences, 12% to 15% observed once, and the top ten hold about 5%. The source material was blood. The receptors were gathered from a woman between 18 and 29 years old with Graves' hyperthyroidism.

The table lists this clonotype with many counts. This chain uses TRBV28 with TRBJ1-5; D unresolved. V was shortened by 3 bases and J by 5 bases, with 8 bases between the two germline ends. CDR1 is MDHEN and CDR2 is SYDVKM in the germline V gene. The CDR3 length is 13 residues. The CDR3 protein is CASSFGTYQPQHF. CDR3 nucleotides: TGTGCCAGCAGTTTTGGCACCTATCAGCCCCAGCATTTT.

The table lists this clonotype with many counts. The rearrangement joins TRBV5-5 to TRBJ2-1; TRBD2 agrees at 13 bases. Germline values: CDR1 SGHKS, CDR2 YYEKEE (reference sequence). This CDR3 is built from 16 residues. J lost 9 bases, V lost 2 bases, and 8 bases had no gene match. The CDR3 nucleotides are TGTGCCAGCAGCTTCTCACTAGCGGGAGGGCCTAGTGAGCAGTTCTTC. This encodes CASSFSLAGGPSEQFF. The variable domain in full, with the rest retrieved from reference TRBV5-5 and TRBJ2-1, is DAGVTQSPTHLIKTRGQQVTLRCSPISGHKSVSWYQQVLGQGPQFIFQYYEKEERGRGNFPDRFSARQFPNYSSELNVNALLLGDSALYLCASSFSLAGGPSEQFFGPGTRLTVL.

V is TRBV11-2 and J is TRBJ2-5, with TRBD2 matching over 10 bases. The CDR3 totals 16 residues. CDR1 is SGHAT, CDR2 FQNNGV, per germline. V lost 5 bases, J lost 5 bases, and 11 bases stayed unmatched. For the CDR3, the DNA is TGTGCCAGCAGCCAAGTCCTAGCGGGAGTAGAGGAGACCCAGTACTTC. Translated: CASSQVLAGVEETQYF.

The gene calls are TRBV7-2 and TRBJ2-3; D is perhaps TRBD1 or TRBD2 (5 bases each). Germline assignment: CDR1 SGHTA and CDR2 FQGNSA. The ends were cut back, 6 bases at V and 6 bases at J, with 16 bases in the middle. The CDR3 is made up of 14 amino acids. The DNA for the CDR3 is TGTGCCAGCAGATCCGGGACCTCGGCGGATACGCAGTATTTT. The encoded protein is CASRSGTSADTQYF.

This clonotype was counted ten times or more. The rearrangement joins TRBV28 to TRBJ1-2; D ambiguous. The V gene lost 5 bases and the J gene lost 4 bases, with 8 bases spanning the gap. CDR3 size: 12 residues. Germline loops: CDR1 MDHEN, CDR2 SYDVKM. This CDR3 is CASSPGPYGYTF. Here the CDR3 DNA reads TGTGCCAGCAGTCCCGGCCCCTATGGCTACACCTTC.

Many counts were recorded for this clonotype. The rearrangement joins TRBV11-2 to TRBJ2-5; D ambiguous. Germline V gene sequence: CDR1 SGHAT, CDR2 FQNNGV. The CDR3 has 13 amino acids. V lost 2 bases and J lost 1, with 5 bases in between. CDR3 sequence reads: CASSLYGQETQYF. CDR3 DNA sequence: TGTGCCAGCAGCTTATACGGCCAAGAGACCCAGTACTTC.

This clonotype was seen repeatedly, ten times or more. The chain joins TRBV6-1 to TRBJ2-7; TRBD1 matches at 7 bases. The trim removed 5 bases at V and 2 bases at J, leaving 3 bases unmatched. The CDR3 is 13 amino acids. CDR1 is MNHNS, CDR2 SASEGT, per germline. Here the CDR3 DNA reads TGTGCCAGCAGTCGAGGACAGGCCTACGAGCAGTACTTC. Protein sequence: CASSRGQAYEQYF.

This clonotype was counted between two and nine times. This chain links TRBV6-2 or TRBV6-3 with TRBJ2-1; 8 bases are a match to TRBD2. J was trimmed by 3 bases and V by 2 bases; bases with no gene match: 6. The CDR3 loop spans 16 amino acids. The germline V gene encodes CDR1 MNHEY and CDR2 SVGEGT. CDR3 in amino acids: CASSYGTSGLYNEQFF. CDR3 nucleotide sequence: TGTGCCAGCAGTTACGGAACTAGCGGACTCTACAATGAGCAGTTCTTC.

This clonotype was recorded a few times. The chain recombines TRBV5-6 with TRBJ1-5; D unclear. The CDR3 is made up of 13 amino acids. Trimming took off 1 base at V and 4 bases at J, with 6 bases between the two ends. The germline V gene has CDR1 SGHDT and CDR2 YYEEEE. CDR3 DNA: TGTGCCAGCAGCTTGTGGCCAAATCAGCCCCAGCATTTT. Amino acids: CASSLWPNQPQHF.

This clonotype was picked up many times. The chain carries TRBV28 and TRBJ1-5; D remains unclear. Germline V gene lookup returns CDR1 MDHEN and CDR2 SYDVKM. This CDR3 has 12 amino acids. V lost 5 bases to trimming and J lost 4 bases, with 6 bases between them. CDR3 DNA sequence: TGTGCCAGCAGTCAACCTAATCAGCCCCAGCATTTT. Its protein is CASSQPNQPQHF. The whole variable domain, filled in from reference TRBV28 and TRBJ1-5, reads DVKVTQSSRYLVKRTGEKVFLECVQDMDHENMFWYRQDPGLGLRLIYFSYDVKMKEKGDIPEGYSVSREKKERFSLILESASTNQTSMYLCASSQPNQPQHFGDGTRLSIL.

This clonotype was observed at least ten times. V gene TRBV12-3 or TRBV12-4 combines with J gene TRBJ1-1, with TRBD1 identical over 8 bases. The CDR3 contains 12 residues. V shed 4 bases and J 12 bases; nucleotides not matched to a gene: 7. The CDR3 loop reads CASSSWTGSTFF. The CDR3 DNA reads TGTGCCAGCAGTTCATGGACAGGGTCTACTTTCTTT.

This clonotype was found a few times. The J gene is TRBJ2-2, the V gene TRBV27, with 7 positions matching TRBD1. J was trimmed by 2 bases and V by 7 bases; bases with no gene match: 7. The CDR3 totals 15 residues. In germline, CDR1 is MNHEY, CDR2 SMNVEV (reference sequence). CDR3 sequence reads: CASKSGTVNTGELFF. CDR3 DNA sequence: TGTGCCAGCAAATCCGGGACAGTAAACACCGGGGAGCTGTTTTTT.

This clonotype has only a few counts. CDR3 bases: TGCAGTGCTAGCGGACAGGGCGGCGAGCAGTACTTC. It specifies CSASGQGGEQYF. The chain recombines TRBV20-1 with TRBJ2-7; 8 bases fit TRBD1. The CDR3 contains 12 residues. Losses at the gene ends were 3 bases for V and 6 bases for J; bases not matched to a gene: 4. Germline CDR1 DFQATT, CDR2 SNEGSKA (reference sequence).

The CDR3 protein is CASGDLPSGEQYF. CDR3 nucleotides: TGTGCCAGCGGGGACCTTCCTTCCGGGGAGCAGTACTTC. The rearrangement uses TRBV6-1 and TRBJ2-7; TRBD1 or TRBD2 may be the D gene (5 bases each). V lost 8 bases and J lost 7, with 18 bases in between. From germline, CDR1 is MNHNS and CDR2 SASEGT. The CDR3 loop spans 13 amino acids.

This clonotype showed up many times. The chain couples TRBV7-9 to TRBJ2-5, with TRBD2 matching over 8 bases. CDR3 length: 16 amino acids. The germline gives CDR1 SEHNR, CDR2 FQNEAQ (reference sequence). J lost 2 bases, V lost 1 base, and 6 bases had no gene match. The CDR3 spells CASSLDSGRIQETQYF. CDR3 nucleotides: TGTGCCAGCAGCTTAGACAGCGGGAGAATTCAAGAGACCCAGTACTTC.

This clonotype was seen many times. This chain joins TRBV9 and TRBJ2-1; D could derive from TRBD1 or TRBD2 (5 bases each). Germline V gene lookup returns CDR1 SGDLS and CDR2 YYNGEE. The CDR3 has 17 amino acids. With 3 bases removed from V and 2 bases from J, the gap between germline ends came to 18 bases. CDR3 nucleotide sequence: TGTGCCAGCAGCGACCCCGGGACCGAGAACACCTACAATGAGCAGTTCTTC. This translates into CASSDPGTENTYNEQFF.

This clonotype was detected a few times. The J gene is TRBJ2-1, the V gene TRBV7-2; D unclear. CDR1 is SGHTA, CDR2 FQGNSA, per germline. CDR3 length: 15 residues. Trimming shortened V by 0 bases and J by 7 bases, and 13 bases separated the two germline ends. CDR3 DNA sequence: TGTGCCAGCAGCTTAGCGGGGTGGCTCGGGAATGAGCAGTTCTTC. It translates to CASSLAGWLGNEQFF.

Comment on this clonotype: This could be a read error, since a much larger clone is one nucleotide away. The chain has TRBV15 and TRBJ1-1, with no clear D. The CDR3 has 13 amino acids. V was cut by 1 base and J by 6 bases, with 9 bases left in between. The germline CDR1 and CDR2 sequences are LNHNV and YYDKDF (reference sequence). CDR3 in amino acids: CATSRVGSAEAFF. CDR3 sequence (DNA): TGTGCCACCAGCAGAGTTGGGAGTGCTGAAGCTTTCTTT.

The chain is built from TRBV11-2 and TRBJ2-6; 10 bases map to TRBD1. CDR3 length: 17 amino acids. V was clipped by 5 bases and J by 1 base; unmatched bases: 5. Germline V gives CDR1 SGHAT, CDR2 FQNNGV. The chain's CDR3 is CASSIRDRGSGANVLTF. The CDR3 coding sequence is TGTGCCAGCAGCATCCGGGACAGGGGTTCTGGGGCCAACGTCCTGACTTTC.

This clonotype was detected ten times or more. This chain links TRBV27 with TRBJ2-6; D gene ambiguous. CDR3 length: 16 residues. The germline CDR1 and CDR2 sequences are MNHEY and SMNVEV (reference sequence). Trimming pared 2 bases from V and 0 bases from J, leaving 8 bases between. The CDR3 nucleotides are TGTGCCAGCAGTTTAAGGGTCGGCTCTGGGGCCAACGTCCTGACTTTC. It translates to CASSLRVGSGANVLTF.

Comment on this clonotype: A much larger clone is a single base away; this may be a read error. The chain combines TRBV2 with TRBJ1-1; tentative D call: TRBD1 (5 bases). The CDR3 is 16 residues long. With 2 bases removed from V and 4 bases from J, the gap between germline ends came to 17 bases. In germline, CDR1 is SNHLY, CDR2 FYNNEI. CDR3 region: CASSEKRVGLGTEAFF. The CDR3 DNA reads as TGTGCCAGCAGTGAAAAGAGGGTGGGGCTCGGCACTGAAGCTTTCTTT.

The V call is TRBV30, the J call TRBJ2-7; TRBD2 might be the D (5 bases). The CDR3 covers 12 residues. Trimming pared 4 bases from V and 7 bases from J, leaving 14 bases between. CDR1 is GTSNPN, CDR2 SVGIG, per germline (reference sequence). CDR3 residues: CAWNQLGLEQYF. The CDR3 region has the DNA TGTGCCTGGAACCAACTAGGTTTAGAGCAGTACTTC.

The table lists this clonotype with many counts. The V gene is TRBV20-1, the J gene TRBJ2-7, with 9 bases lining up with TRBD1. Germline assignment: CDR1 DFQATT and CDR2 SNEGSKA (reference sequence). CDR3 size: 14 residues. The junction had 11 bases not matched to a gene; V was cut back by 6 bases and J by 5 bases. The CDR3 nucleotides are TGCAGTGCGCAACCCCCCGGGACAGGGAACGAGCAGTACTTC. Translated: CSAQPPGTGNEQYF.

Ten or more counts support this clonotype. The CDR3 is CASSSRVADYGYTF. CDR3 coding DNA: TGTGCCAGCAGCTCCAGGGTAGCGGACTATGGCTACACCTTC. This chain joins TRBV5-6 and TRBJ1-2; D possibly corresponds to TRBD1 (5 bases). The germline V gene has CDR1 SGHDT and CDR2 YYEEEE. This CDR3 region has 14 residues. V was clipped by 3 bases and J by 3 bases, with 12 bases between them.

This clonotype was seen at least ten times. The rearrangement links TRBV2 to TRBJ1-5, with TRBD1 identical over 10 bases. Germline lookup yields CDR1 SNHLY and CDR2 FYNNEI. The CDR3 has 14 amino acids. Losses at the gene ends were 1 base for V and 6 bases for J; bases not matched to a gene: 0. CDR3 amino acids: CASSEGTGGQPQHF. CDR3 nucleotide sequence: TGTGCCAGCAGTGAAGGGACAGGGGGTCAGCCCCAGCATTTT.

This clonotype was seen repeatedly, ten times or more. The chain recombines TRBV12-3 or TRBV12-4 with TRBJ2-1; D gene ambiguous. V lost 5 bases and J lost 10, with 15 bases in between. The CDR3 extends over 13 amino acids. The CDR3 sequence is CASSSYGRPEQFF. The CDR3 DNA sequence: TGTGCCAGCAGTAGCTACGGTCGCCCCGAGCAGTTCTTC.

This chain uses TRBV6-1 with TRBJ1-2; 10 nucleotides align to TRBD1. Germline trimming cut 10 bases from V and 2 bases from J; bases unmatched to any gene: 10. The germline V gene has CDR1 MNHNS and CDR2 SASEGT. CDR3 size: 15 residues. Here the CDR3 reads CANYSTGGRNYGYTF. The CDR3 DNA sequence: TGTGCCAATTATTCGACAGGGGGCCGGAACTATGGCTACACCTTC.

This clonotype has a handful of counts. CDR3 sequence (DNA): TGCAGTGCTAGAGACACAACATATAATTCACCCCTCCACTTT. As protein: CSARDTTYNSPLHF. This sequence joins TRBV20-1 and TRBJ1-6; D unresolved. Germline V gene lookup returns CDR1 DFQATT and CDR2 SNEGSKA (reference sequence). V was cut by 0 bases and J by 4 bases, with 7 bases left in between. This CDR3 comprises 14 residues.